Listed below are T cell receptor beta chains from one sample, sequenced in a study of blood T cells in healthy people across ages. TCRdb processed the 5' RACE reads anew with MiXCR; each CDR3 protein has one entry. In the table there are about 970,000 distinct CDR3 sequences, roughly half of which are singletons. The sequencing sample was made of blood. Receptor source: an older woman in good health. Both conserved end residues are part of each CDR3. The D gene is left open where the match is weak. Expanded clones get a size class; other rows say once, few or many, or leave the size out.

cdr3_aa cdr3_nt j_call v_call clone_size d_call
CASSQSGTTFYEQYF TGTGCCAGCAGCCAGTCCGGGACAACCTTCTACGAGCAGTACTTC TRBJ2-7 TRBV9 NA NA
CSASPGLAGDEQYF TGCAGTGCTAGTCCGGGACTAGCGGGAGACGAGCAGTACTTC TRBJ2-7 TRBV20-1 few TRBD2
CASSPTWVTEAFF TGTGCCAGCAGCCCCACATGGGTTACTGAAGCTTTCTTT TRBJ1-1 TRBV7-2 NA NA
CASSQGPKSTDTQYF TGTGCCAGCTCACAGGGACCTAAAAGCACAGATACGCAGTATTTT TRBJ2-3 TRBV18 NA NA
CASSPLNGSPDTQYF TGTGCCAGCTCACCTCTTAACGGGAGCCCAGATACGCAGTATTTT TRBJ2-3 TRBV18 NA NA
CASSYTGQYNSPLHF TGTGCCAGCAGCTATACCGGGCAATATAATTCACCCCTCCACTTT TRBJ1-6 TRBV6-5 few NA
CSARLGLVYEGHNPPTHFIEQFF TGCAGTGCTAGACTTGGACTAGTCTATGAGGGCCATAACCCCCCTACACACTTTATTGAGCAGTTCTTC TRBJ2-1 TRBV20-1 once TRBD2
CASSEVGTGNTIYF TGTGCCAGCAGTGAAGTCGGGACTGGAAACACCATATATTTT TRBJ1-3 TRBV25-1 NA NA
CASSLASVPDTQYF TGTGCCAGCAGTTTGGCTAGCGTCCCAGATACGCAGTATTTT TRBJ2-3 TRBV28 NA NA
CARSLGGGVREQYF TGTGCCCGCAGTTTAGGAGGAGGGGTTCGCGAGCAGTACTTC TRBJ2-7 TRBV12-3/TRBV12-4 NA NA
CASSLSRAGGQPQHF TGTGCCAGCAGTTTATCGAGGGCAGGGGGTCAGCCCCAGCATTTT TRBJ1-5 TRBV27 few TRBD1
CASARAQTQYF TGTGCCAGCGCCCGGGCCCAGACCCAGTACTTC TRBJ2-5 TRBV19 NA NA
CASSQVWSGLTYEQYF TGCGCCAGCAGCCAAGTTTGGAGCGGCTTGACCTACGAGCAGTACTTC TRBJ2-7 TRBV4-1 NA NA
CSGQGATSSTDTQYF TGCAGTGGACAGGGGGCCACTTCTAGCACAGATACGCAGTATTTT TRBJ2-3 TRBV20-1 few TRBD1
CSAPPVEPQHF TGCAGCGCTCCCCCTGTGGAGCCCCAGCATTTT TRBJ1-5 TRBV29-1 NA NA
CASSVSTGRSYNEQFF TGTGCCAGCAGCGTTTCTACAGGGAGATCCTACAATGAGCAGTTCTTC TRBJ2-1 TRBV9 few NA
CSARVQEWSEGYF TGCAGTGCTAGGGTCCAGGAATGGAGCGAGGGGTACTTC TRBJ2-5 TRBV20-1 NA NA
CASSFQVNQPQHF TGTGCCAGCAGCTTTCAGGTCAATCAGCCCCAGCATTTT TRBJ1-5 TRBV7-9 NA NA
CSAVAGEETQYF TGCAGTGCCGTAGCGGGGGAAGAGACCCAGTACTTC TRBJ2-5 TRBV20-1 few TRBD2
CASSSGPGYGYTF TGTGCCAGCAGTTCGGGACCGGGCTATGGCTACACCTTC TRBJ1-2 TRBV12-3/TRBV12-4 few NA
CASSPWDCSYEQYF TGTGCCAGCAGCCCATGGGACTGCTCCTACGAGCAGTACTTC TRBJ2-7 TRBV12-3/TRBV12-4 NA NA
CASSQGGLRSRTGELFF TGTGCCAGCAGCCAAGGGGGACTTAGGAGCCGCACCGGGGAGCTGTTTTTT TRBJ2-2 TRBV4-2 NA NA
CAWSRGGGETQYF TGTGCCTGGAGTCGGGGTGGGGGAGAGACCCAGTACTTC TRBJ2-5 TRBV30 NA NA
CASSTRRRTTYNEQFF TGTGCCAGCAGCACGAGGCGCAGGACCACCTACAATGAGCAGTTCTTC TRBJ2-1 TRBV5-7 NA NA
CASRDRGPDEQFF TGTGCCAGCAGGGACAGGGGGCCGGATGAGCAGTTCTTC TRBJ2-1 TRBV6-2/TRBV6-3 NA TRBD1
CSVDEGVIGEQYF TGCAGCGTTGATGAGGGGGTCATTGGAGAGCAGTACTTC TRBJ2-7 TRBV29-1 NA NA
CSARKGQGTTYEQYF TGCAGTGCTAGAAAGGGACAGGGGACCACCTACGAGCAGTACTTC TRBJ2-7 TRBV20-1 few TRBD1
CATYLVDSYEQYF TGTGCCACCTATCTTGTCGACTCCTACGAGCAGTACTTC TRBJ2-7 TRBV10-3 once NA
CSVEQGVGYTF TGCAGCGTTGAACAGGGGGTCGGCTACACCTTC TRBJ1-2 TRBV29-1 many TRBD1
CSAAPWTGQPQETQYF TGCAGTGCTGCGCCTTGGACAGGCCAACCCCAAGAGACCCAGTACTTC TRBJ2-5 TRBV20-1 NA TRBD1
CASSVWDRDEQYF TGTGCCAGCAGCGTCTGGGACAGGGACGAGCAGTACTTC TRBJ2-7 TRBV9 NA TRBD1
CASSPGTESGGYTF TGTGCCAGCAGTCCCGGGACAGAGTCTGGTGGCTACACCTTC TRBJ1-2 TRBV12-3/TRBV12-4 NA TRBD1
CASSAVGADTFF TGTGCCAGCAGTGCCGTGGGCGCCGATACGTTCTTC TRBJ2-1 TRBV2 NA NA
CASSQGTSGSWYF TGTGCCAGCAGCCAAGGGACTAGCGGGAGTTGGTACTTC TRBJ2-5 TRBV3-1 NA TRBD2
CASRQTRSRNEQFF TGTGCCAGCAGACAAACTAGGTCTCGCAATGAGCAGTTCTTC TRBJ2-1 TRBV7-6 NA NA
CASSLNLWVLEQYF TGTGCCAGCAGTTTAAATTTGTGGGTCCTCGAGCAGTACTTC TRBJ2-7 TRBV27 NA NA
CASSLDIGGGITDTQYF TGTGCCAGCAGCTTAGACATAGGGGGCGGTATCACAGATACGCAGTATTTT TRBJ2-3 TRBV5-5 once TRBD1
CASSLGPGGLFYGYTF TGTGCCAGTAGCTTAGGGCCCGGGGGGCTGTTCTATGGCTACACCTTC TRBJ1-2 TRBV7-9 NA NA
CASSLSPISTDTQYF TGTGCCAGCAGCCTTTCCCCGATAAGCACAGATACGCAGTATTTT TRBJ2-3 TRBV12-3/TRBV12-4 NA NA
CASSRIAGLGDTQYF TGTGCCAGCAGTCGGATAGCGGGATTAGGAGATACGCAGTATTTT TRBJ2-3 TRBV7-2 few TRBD2
CASSLRGYLNTGELFF TGTGCCAGCAGCTTGAGGGGGTATCTGAACACCGGGGAGCTGTTTTTT TRBJ2-2 TRBV5-5 NA NA
CASSEAGQTFGGTQYF TGTGCCAGCAGTGAAGCGGGACAGACATTCGGTGGGACCCAGTACTTC TRBJ2-5 TRBV25-1 few NA
CASSWTPGSAGTDTQYF TGTGCCAGCAGCTGGACTCCGGGGAGCGCGGGCACAGATACGCAGTATTTT TRBJ2-3 TRBV7-6 NA NA
CASSQDGATYEQYF TGCGCCAGCAGCCAAGACGGCGCTACCTACGAGCAGTACTTC TRBJ2-7 TRBV4-1 NA NA
CASSPNRGETQYF TGCGCCAGCAGCCCGAACAGGGGGGAGACCCAGTACTTC TRBJ2-5 TRBV4-3 many TRBD1
CASSFGAGLGEQYF TGTGCCAGCAGTTTTGGAGCGGGGTTGGGGGAGCAGTACTTC TRBJ2-7 TRBV12-3/TRBV12-4 once TRBD2
CAWTRDRTYEQYF TGTGCCTGGACTCGTGACAGGACCTACGAGCAGTACTTC TRBJ2-7 TRBV30 NA NA
CATGPGPREGLPDTQYF TGTGCCACCGGACCGGGACCGCGGGAGGGCCTCCCAGATACGCAGTATTTT TRBJ2-3 TRBV24-1 NA TRBD2
CASSPGQKNIQYF TGTGCCAGCAGTCCGGGACAGAAAAACATTCAGTACTTC TRBJ2-4 TRBV12-3/TRBV12-4 few TRBD1